This T cell receptor beta chain was sequenced for a study of shared clonotypes between healthy human individuals. Looking at the study overall: Three CD4 naive, three CD4 memory, two CD8 naive and one CD8 memory plate were used per donor.

This clone was detected only a few times. What it binds is unknown. Healthy HIV-negative adults with no recent acute infections or vaccinations were recruited as donors. Findings and limits, study-wide: Naive subsets, compared against memory subsets, generally had larger estimated richness values. The authors sampled blood alone, and tissue repertoires likely differ.

V was clipped by 0 bases and J by 3 bases, with 5 bases between them. The CDR3 runs 13 residues. Germline V gene lookup returns CDR1 MGHRA and CDR2 YSYEKL. Assay used: immunoSEQ multiplex PCR; TCRdb lists only in-frame clones, some missing. Of a few million clones listed, roughly 90% are singletons. The gene calls are TRBV4-1 and TRBJ1-2; perhaps TRBD1 as D (5 bases). The clonotype comes from a man between 18 and 29 years old in good health. Some clones in this sample may be carry-over from other donors' samples. The sequencing sample was made of naive CD4+ T cells from PBMCs. As to subset: CD45RA+ positively selected. The CDR3 here is CASSQDRDYGYTF. DNA of the CDR3: TGCGCCAGCAGCCAAGACAGGGACTATGGCTACACCTTC.